One and the same sample provided the 17 T cell receptor beta chains below, sequenced in a study of blood T cells in healthy people across ages. Using a J-beta primer mix together with a sample-barcoded 5' primer, a second PCR was run for 7 to 11 cycles. TCRdb passed the 5' RACE reads through MiXCR, listing each CDR3 protein once. Of more than 1 million distinct CDR3 sequences listed, more than 40% are singletons. The source material was blood. These receptors came from a woman aged 60-75 years in good health.

This chain uses TRBV7-2 with TRBJ2-7; 9 bases map to TRBD2. The better agreement between TRBJ2-5 and the DNA end casts doubt on the J call. Germline V gene sequence: CDR1 SGHTA, CDR2 FQGNSA. CDR3 size: 16 residues. The DNA for the CDR3 is TGTGCCAGCAGCTTAATAAGGCTAGCGGGGAGGGAGACCCAGTACTTC. As protein: CASSLIRLAGRETQYF.

The chain combines TRBV2 with TRBJ2-4; TRBD1 matches at 7 bases. Gene TRBJ2-7 matches the end of the DNA better, so the J call may be wrong. Germline CDR1 SNHLY, CDR2 FYNNEI. CDR3 length equals 16 residues. CDR3 nucleotide sequence: TGTGCCAGCAGTGTTCGACAGGGAAAAATTCCCTACGAGCAGTACTTC. Protein: CASSVRQGKIPYEQYF.

This clonotype was detected a few times. The chain has TRBV3-1 and TRBJ2-4; D remains ambiguous. The V and J ends lost 4 bases and 0 bases respectively, with 10 bases between them. Germline CDR1 is LGHDT and CDR2 is YNNKEL (reference sequence). The CDR3 runs to 15 residues. Written as DNA, the CDR3 is TGTGCCAGCAGCCTGGGGTTTTCAGCCAAAAACATTCAGTACTTC. It is translated as CASSLGFSAKNIQYF.

This clonotype was seen a handful of times. This chain joins TRBV20-1 and TRBJ2-7; 10 bases are shared with TRBD2. The CDR3 totals 18 residues. The V and J ends lost 2 bases and 2 bases, in that order; junction bases with no gene match: 15. The germline gives CDR1 DFQATT, CDR2 SNEGSKA (reference sequence). As DNA, the CDR3 is TGCAGTGCTAGAATGTTAGGGCTAGCGGGAGTGCGGACCTACGAGCAGTACTTC. This encodes CSARMLGLAGVRTYEQYF.

The J gene is TRBJ2-7, the V gene TRBV14, with D perhaps assigned TRBD1 or TRBD2 (5 bases each). Trimming left V 5 bases short and J 7 bases short, with 18 bases between. Germline-derived CDR1 and CDR2 are SGHDN and FVKESK. This CDR3 is 14 amino acids long. In DNA form, the CDR3 reads TGTGCCAGCAGCACCCCACGACAGCCGGGAGAGCAGTACTTC. The encoded protein is CASSTPRQPGEQYF.

The chain employs TRBV7-9 and TRBJ2-1, with 7 nucleotides matching TRBD2. The CDR3 totals 16 residues. Germline V CDR1 and CDR2: SEHNR, FQNEAQ (reference sequence). The junction had 10 bases not matched to a gene; V was cut back by 5 bases and J by 3 bases. The DNA of the CDR3 is TGTGCCAGCAGCCCGACGAGGGGCGGGGGCTACAATGAGCAGTTCTTC. It is translated as CASSPTRGGGYNEQFF. Looking up the rest from reference TRBV7-9 and TRBJ2-1 gives the full variable domain: DTGVSQNPRHKITKRGQNVTFRCDPISEHNRLYWYRQTLGQGPEFLTYFQNEAQLEKSRLLSDRFSAERPKGSFSTLEIQRTEQGDSAMYLCASSPTRGGGYNEQFFGPGTRLTVL.

The chain carries TRBV25-1 and TRBJ2-7; 9 bases match TRBD1. V trimming: 2 bases; J trimming: 1 base; junction bases outside the gene matches: 12. Germline V gene lookup returns CDR1 MGHDK and CDR2 SYGVNS. This CDR3 comprises 18 residues. CDR3 DNA sequence: TGTGCCAGCAGTGAAGGATGGATCCGGACAGGGGATTCCTACGAGCAGTACTTC. This translates into CASSEGWIRTGDSYEQYF.

The chain is built from TRBV12-3 or TRBV12-4 and TRBJ2-1, with TRBD2 as a possible D gene (6 bases). Trimming took off 10 bases at V and 5 bases at J, with 15 bases between the two ends. The CDR3 spans 13 residues. Here the CDR3 DNA reads TGTGCCATCTCGCCAGGAGGGAACAATGAGCAGTTCTTC. Amino acids: CAISPGGNNEQFF.

This clonotype is a singleton in its sample. V gene TRBV27 combines with J gene TRBJ2-1; D gene uncertain. V lost 3 bases, J lost 11 bases, and 11 bases lay in between. Per germline, CDR1 MNHEY and CDR2 SMNVEV (reference sequence). The CDR3 contains 12 residues. This CDR3 is CASSFQIGKQFF. DNA for the CDR3: TGTGCCAGCAGTTTCCAGATTGGTAAGCAGTTCTTC.

The rearrangement joins TRBV7-6 to TRBJ2-2; the D gene is possibly TRBD1 (5 bases). This CDR3 comprises 15 residues. Germline loops: CDR1 SGHVS, CDR2 FNYEAQ. The germline V and J ends were trimmed by 0 bases and 1 base, with 6 bases remaining between them. DNA of the CDR3: TGTGCCAGCAGCTTAGCGGGGCGGAACACCGGGGAGCTGTTTTTT. Translated, it gives CASSLAGRNTGELFF. Full variable domain (rest looked up from reference TRBV7-6 and TRBJ2-2): GAGVSQSPRYKVTKRGQDVALRCDPISGHVSLYWYRQALGQGPEFLTYFNYEAQQDKSGLPNDRFSAERPEGSISTLTIQRTEQRDSAMYRCASSLAGRNTGELFFGEGSRLTVL.

The chain links TRBV27 to TRBJ2-3; a possible D gene is TRBD1 (5 bases). The germline V and J ends were trimmed by 2 bases and 8 bases, with 17 bases remaining between them. In germline, CDR1 is MNHEY, CDR2 SMNVEV (reference sequence). The CDR3 runs to 15 residues. The CDR3 bases are TGTGCCAGCAGTTTAACGGTTTTGGGGCCTTGTACGCAGTATTTT. It codes for CASSLTVLGPCTQYF.

The J gene is TRBJ2-1, the V gene TRBV29-1; the match to TRBD2 covers 14 bases. CDR3 length equals 14 residues. The germline gives CDR1 SQVTM, CDR2 ANQGSEA. V trimming: 7 bases; J trimming: 10 bases; junction bases outside the gene matches: 9. CDR3 sequence: CSGGLAGVGKEQFF. The CDR3 nucleotides read TGCAGCGGGGGACTAGCGGGAGTAGGAAAGGAGCAGTTCTTC.

This clonotype appeared a few times. V gene TRBV6-1 combines with J gene TRBJ1-4, with TRBD1 matching 7 bases. Trimming at V came to 6 bases and at J to 4 bases, leaving 8 bases not matched to a gene. The CDR3 has 15 residues. CDR1 and CDR2 (germline): MNHNS, SASEGT. This chain's CDR3 is CASRADRVGNEKLFF. As DNA, the CDR3 is TGTGCCAGCAGAGCCGACAGGGTCGGTAATGAAAAACTGTTTTTT.

This chain links TRBV9 with TRBJ2-1; 14 nucleotides match TRBD2. The CDR3 covers 16 residues. V shed 4 bases and J 7 bases; nucleotides not matched to a gene: 7. Germline V gene lookup returns CDR1 SGDLS and CDR2 YYNGEE. CDR3 bases: TGTGCCAGCAGCCCCAAGGGACTAGCGGGAGTTAATGAGCAGTTCTTC. Protein: CASSPKGLAGVNEQFF.

The genes are TRBV20-1 and TRBJ1-5; D unclear. The CDR3 has 12 amino acids. The germline gives CDR1 DFQATT, CDR2 SNEGSKA (reference sequence). Trimming removed 2 bases from V and 7 bases from J, with 9 bases in between. CDR3 residues: CSARTQLQPQHF. DNA of the CDR3: TGCAGTGCTAGAACCCAGTTACAGCCCCAGCATTTT.

The V gene is TRBV7-9, the J gene TRBJ2-5; tentatively, D is TRBD1 (6 bases). Trimming pared 5 bases from V and 3 bases from J, leaving 7 bases between. CDR3 size: 12 residues. Germline lookup yields CDR1 SEHNR and CDR2 FQNEAQ (reference sequence). The chain's CDR3 is CASSGTKETQYF. In DNA, the CDR3 is TGTGCCAGCAGCGGGACAAAAGAGACCCAGTACTTC.

The chain joins TRBV5-1 to TRBJ2-7; 7 positions match TRBD2. The CDR3 spans 14 residues. V lost 3 bases, J lost 7 bases, and 10 bases stayed unmatched. CDR1 is SGHRS, CDR2 YFSETQ, per germline. CDR3 sequence: CASSSPGGNNEQYF. The CDR3 coding sequence is TGCGCCAGCAGCTCCCCGGGGGGTAACAATGAGCAGTACTTC.